The 20 T cell receptor beta chains below all came from one sample that was sequenced in a study of T cells in Graves' hyperthyroidism and ophthalmopathy. TCR beta CDR3 regions were amplified from RNA. Using the HTBI primer set, a first-round RT-PCR was run on the TCR CDR3. MiXCR, run by TCRdb on the multiplex PCR reads, gives a single entry per CDR3 protein. The sample has about 420,000 distinct CDR3 sequences, around 16% seen once; the top ten hold approximately 7.5%. Sequencing was carried out using blood. These receptors were taken from a woman aged 18-35 years with Graves' hyperthyroidism.

This clonotype was picked up many times. The chain uses TRBV10-1 and TRBJ2-3, with 9 bases lining up with TRBD2. V lost 3 bases to trimming and J lost 3 bases; unmatched junction nucleotides: 10. The CDR3 contains 17 residues. CDR1 WNHNN and CDR2 SYGVQD come from the germline V gene (reference sequence). CDR3 loop: CASSDLLSGSLTDTQYF. The CDR3 DNA reads as TGCGCCAGCAGTGACCTCCTTAGCGGGAGTTTAACAGATACGCAGTATTTT.

This clonotype has at least ten counts. The chain links TRBV6-1 to TRBJ1-1, with D tentatively TRBD1 (6 bases). The germline V gene encodes CDR1 MNHNS and CDR2 SASEGT. The CDR3 spans 21 residues. V lost 4 bases and J lost 3, with 33 bases in between. In DNA form, the CDR3 reads TGTGCCAGCAGTGCCCTCGAGTCGGGGGCCGGGACGGTGGGTAGGCACACTGAAGCTTTCTTT. Its translation is CASSALESGAGTVGRHTEAFF.

This clonotype was seen once. The chain links TRBV19 to TRBJ1-4; no firm D call. CDR1 is LNHDA and CDR2 is SQIVND in the germline V gene (reference sequence). V lost 3 bases and J 8 bases, leaving 16 bases between the germline ends. This CDR3 is built from 15 residues. The CDR3 DNA sequence: TGTGCCAGTAGTATCCGGACGGGCTCGTGGGAAAAACTGTTTTTT. Its protein is CASSIRTGSWEKLFF. The entire variable domain, with the rest obtained from reference TRBV19 and TRBJ1-4, is as follows: DGGITQSPKYLFRKEGQNVTLSCEQNLNHDAMYWYRQDPGQGLRLIYYSQIVNDFQKGDIAEGYSVSREKKESFPLTVTSAQKNPTAFYLCASSIRTGSWEKLFFGSGTQLSVL.

V and J are TRBV11-2 and TRBJ2-5; tentatively, D is TRBD1 or TRBD2 (5 bases each). V was pared by 4 bases and J by 5 bases, with 14 bases between. Germline CDR1 and CDR2: SGHAT and FQNNGV. This CDR3 spans 14 amino acids. CDR3 residues: CASSSDSTGETQYF. CDR3 in DNA: TGTGCCAGCAGCTCCGACAGCACGGGGGAGACCCAGTACTTC.

This clonotype showed up many times. This chain connects TRBV28 to TRBJ2-7, with 8 nucleotides matching TRBD2. Germline values: CDR1 MDHEN, CDR2 SYDVKM. V trimming: 4 bases; J trimming: 10 bases; junction bases outside the gene matches: 6. The CDR3 contains 12 residues. The CDR3 nucleotides read TGTGCCAGCAGTTCCGGGGGGGTGAGTCAGTACTTC. It encodes CASSSGGVSQYF.

The table lists this clonotype with many counts. This chain connects TRBV15 to TRBJ1-6; D unclear. The CDR3 runs to 12 residues. V was trimmed by 8 bases and J by 8 bases, leaving 10 bases between them. Germline loops: CDR1 LNHNV, CDR2 YYDKDF (reference sequence). The CDR3 region has the DNA TGTGCCACCGGAACAGCTGATTCACCCCTCCACTTT. Amino acid sequence: CATGTADSPLHF. Complete variable domain (other parts from reference TRBV15 and TRBJ1-6): DAMVIQNPRYQVTQFGKPVTLSCSQTLNHNVMYWYQQKSSQAPKLLFHYYDKDFNNEADTPDNFQSRRPNTSFCFLDIRSPGLGDTAMYLCATGTADSPLHFGNGTRLTVT.

The CDR3, as DNA: TGCGCCAGCAGCCAATTGCAGGGGGGCCTGTCAGAGACCCAGTACTTC. This codes for CASSQLQGGLSETQYF. This rearrangement joins TRBV4-1 to TRBJ2-5; D is perhaps TRBD1 (7 bases). Germline V gives CDR1 MGHRA, CDR2 YSYEKL. V dropped 2 bases and J dropped 4 bases, with 17 bases sitting between them. The CDR3 sequence is 16 residues long.

V and J are TRBV7-9 and TRBJ1-2; TRBD1 is a possible D gene (5 bases). The CDR3 is 17 amino acids. Trimming pared 2 bases from V and 2 bases from J, leaving 18 bases between. Per the germline V gene, CDR1 is SEHNR and CDR2 is FQNEAQ (reference sequence). The CDR3 coding sequence is TGTGCCAGCAGCTTATTGGGGGGAACAGCCGAGAACTATGGCTACACCTTC. Translation: CASSLLGGTAENYGYTF.

This clonotype has ten or more counts. The chain is built from TRBV12-5 and TRBJ2-1; D call uncertain. The V and J ends lost 7 bases and 8 bases respectively, with 15 bases between them. Germline V gene lookup returns CDR1 LGHNT and CDR2 FRNRAP. The CDR3 has 13 amino acids. Here the CDR3 DNA reads TGTGCTAGTGAAGGATGGGTTAACCATGAGCAGTTCTTC. This sequence encodes CASEGWVNHEQFF.

The rearrangement uses TRBV4-1 and TRBJ2-1, with a possible D match to TRBD2 (6 bases). CDR3 size: 16 residues. Germline V CDR1 and CDR2: MGHRA, YSYEKL. V dropped 0 bases and J dropped 3 bases, with 12 bases sitting between them. Here the CDR3 DNA reads TGCGCCAGCAGCCAAGATCGCGGGAAAAACTACAATGAGCAGTTCTTC. This gives the protein CASSQDRGKNYNEQFF.

This clonotype has a count of ten or more. The genes are TRBV3-1 and TRBJ2-7; D not certain. V was pared by 2 bases and J by 2 bases, with 4 bases between. The germline V gene encodes CDR1 LGHDT and CDR2 YNNKEL (reference sequence). The CDR3 length is 12 residues. CDR3 DNA: TGTGCCAGCAGCCAATCAGCCTACGAGCAGTACTTC. Its translation: CASSQSAYEQYF.

This clonotype was counted ten times or more. The rearrangement uses TRBV6-1 and TRBJ2-4, with TRBD2 identical over 13 bases. J gave up 8 bases and V 5 bases, and 9 bases lay outside the gene matches. Germline CDR1 is MNHNS and CDR2 is SASEGT. The CDR3 length is 16 residues. CDR3 protein: CASSPRTSGSGDIQYF. The CDR3 DNA reads as TGTGCCAGCAGTCCCAGGACTAGCGGGAGTGGTGACATTCAGTACTTC.

This clonotype was seen repeatedly, ten times or more. Written as DNA, the CDR3 is TGTGCCAGCAGCTTAGTAGAAGTTTCCTACGAGCAGTACTTC. Translating it yields CASSLVEVSYEQYF. The genes are TRBV7-8 and TRBJ2-7; D is undetermined. The V gene lost 1 base and the J gene lost 1 base, with 8 bases spanning the gap. CDR1 is SGHVS and CDR2 is FQNEAQ in the germline V gene. The CDR3 consists of 14 residues.

At least ten counts were recorded for this clonotype. This chain connects TRBV7-3 to TRBJ2-1; TRBD2 aligns across 16 bases. Per germline, CDR1 SGHTA and CDR2 FQGTGA. The CDR3 covers 18 residues. Unmatched junction bases numbered 10, after V lost 2 bases and J lost 9 bases. Here the CDR3 reads CASSLASGTSGRAGEQFF. CDR3 nucleotide sequence: TGTGCCAGCAGCTTAGCCTCCGGGACTAGCGGGAGGGCCGGTGAGCAGTTCTTC. Looking up the rest from reference TRBV7-3 and TRBJ2-1 gives the full variable domain: GAGVSQTPSNKVTEKGKYVELRCDPISGHTALYWYRQSLGQGPEFLIYFQGTGAADDSGLPNDRFFAVRPEGSVSTLKIQRTERGDSAVYLCASSLASGTSGRAGEQFFGPGTRLTVL.

This clonotype was counted at least ten times. The chain is built from TRBV12-3 or TRBV12-4 and TRBJ1-5, with TRBD1 as a possible D gene (6 bases). CDR3 length equals 17 residues. Trimming cost V 3 bases and J 2 bases, with 17 bases left between them. CDR3 sequence: CASSFRQGGFGNQPQHF. CDR3 coding DNA: TGTGCCAGCAGTTTTAGACAAGGGGGTTTTGGCAATCAGCCCCAGCATTTT.

This clonotype was found many times. The chain combines TRBV18 with TRBJ2-3, with 9 bases identical to TRBD1. The CDR3 extends over 15 amino acids. Trimming took 6 bases from V and 1 from J; bases not matched to a gene: 5. CDR1 and CDR2 (germline): KGHSH, LQKENI. The CDR3 loop is CASSRTGDGTDTQYF. The CDR3 DNA follows: TGTGCCAGCTCCCGGACAGGGGATGGCACAGATACGCAGTATTTT.

This clonotype was observed many times. The rearrangement links TRBV28 to TRBJ1-4; D unresolved. CDR1 and CDR2 (germline): MDHEN, SYDVKM. Deletions cut 5 bases from V and 4 bases from J, with 14 bases between. The CDR3 has 15 residues. The CDR3 sequence is CASSPRSRLNEKLFF. CDR3 sequence (DNA): TGTGCCAGCAGTCCCCGGAGCAGGCTTAATGAAAAACTGTTTTTT.

This clonotype was seen repeatedly, ten times or more. The V gene is TRBV12-3 or TRBV12-4, the J gene TRBJ1-5; D is ambiguous. CDR3 length equals 15 residues. Trimming removed 1 base at V and 1 base at J, with 8 bases between. CDR3 nucleotide sequence: TGTGCCAGCAGTTTAGGTAGCGAAAGCAATCAGCCCCAGCATTTT. Translation gives CASSLGSESNQPQHF.

Ten or more counts support this clonotype. V usage is TRBV3-1 and J usage is TRBJ2-1; D uncertain. V shed 4 bases and J shed 4 bases, with 11 bases lying between them. CDR1 and CDR2 from the germline V gene are LGHDT and YNNKEL (reference sequence). The CDR3 contains 14 residues. CDR3 sequence: CASSRSHLYNEQFF. The CDR3 DNA follows: TGTGCCAGCAGCCGTTCCCACCTTTACAATGAGCAGTTCTTC.

This clonotype was seen at least ten times. The rearrangement links TRBV7-3 to TRBJ2-5, with 9 bases fitting TRBD1. This CDR3 comprises 15 residues. Germline V CDR1 and CDR2: SGHTA, FQGTGA. V gave up 2 bases and J gave up 4 bases; unmatched junction bases: 5. The CDR3 DNA reads as TGTGCCAGCAGCTTAGGCGGACAGGGGTCAGAGACCCAGTACTTC. This codes for CASSLGGQGSETQYF.